The rows below give T cell receptor beta chains drawn from one sample of a study of shared clonotypes between healthy human individuals. Clones were sequenced by immunoSEQ multiplex PCR, and TCRdb holds only the in-frame ones, with some missing. Of fewer than 850,000 clones in the sample, roughly 78% were seen once. The sequencing sample was made of memory CD4+ T cells sorted from blood. The receptors derive from a woman aged 25 to 39 in good health. Each CDR3 is given with its conserved first and last residue. Each record gives: clone size, D gene, J gene, V gene, CDR3 protein, CDR3 DNA. D genes are given only for firm matches. Clone size is stated in some rows and not others, as once, few, many or a class when expanded.

>few|TRBD2|TRBJ2-1|TRBV5-1
CASSLEASGYNEQFF
TGCGCCAGCAGCTTGGAAGCTAGCGGTTACAATGAGCAGTTCTTC
>-|-|TRBJ1-4|TRBV18
CASSPGQGSEKLFF
TGTGCCAGCTCCCCAGGCCAGGGAAGTGAAAAACTGTTTTTT
>many|-|TRBJ2-2|TRBV14
CASSLLKGQGNTGELFF
TGTGCCAGCAGCCTCTTAAAGGGGCAGGGTAACACCGGGGAGCTGTTTTTT
>once|-|TRBJ1-5|TRBV2
CASSENGGAKPQHF
TGTGCCAGCAGTGAAAATGGAGGAGCGAAGCCCCAGCATTTT
>few|-|TRBJ2-7|TRBV29-1
CSVEVPLLDEQYF
TGCAGCGTTGAAGTGCCCCTTCTGGACGAGCAGTACTTC
>-|-|TRBJ2-7|TRBV5-1
CASSQDHYEQYF
TGCGCCAGCAGTCAGGACCATTACGAGCAGTACTTC
>once|-|TRBJ1-5|TRBV6-6
CASSLGSSGQPQHF
TGTGCCAGCAGTCTTGGGAGCTCGGGTCAGCCCCAGCATTTT
>-|-|TRBJ1-5|TRBV6-1
CASSEVVLGSNQPQHF
TGTGCCAGCAGTGAAGTTGTCCTTGGGAGCAATCAGCCCCAGCATTTT
>few|-|TRBJ2-5|TRBV27
CASSSASETQYF
TGTGCCAGCAGTTCGGCTTCGGAGACCCAGTACTTC
>-|TRBD2|TRBJ2-7|TRBV10-3
CAASGTSGGDEQYF
TGTGCCGCATCCGGGACTAGCGGGGGGGACGAGCAGTACTTC
>once|-|TRBJ1-2|TRBV28
CASSLAFTGGYTF
TGTGCCAGCAGTTTAGCTTTCACTGGAGGCTACACCTTC
>-|-|TRBJ2-7|TRBV5-4
CASSLYSGEQYF
TGTGCCAGCAGCTTGTATTCAGGCGAGCAGTACTTC
>-|-|TRBJ1-4|TRBV28
CASSSGYGKLFF
TGTGCCAGCAGTTCAGGGTACGGAAAACTGTTTTTT
>-|TRBD2|TRBJ2-2|TRBV5-4
CASSRGLAGVGGELFF
TGTGCCAGCAGCCGCGGACTAGCGGGAGTGGGCGGGGAGCTGTTTTTT
>-|-|TRBJ1-1|TRBV7-2
CASSLAPLLNTEAFF
TGTGCCAGCAGCTTAGCACCGCTCCTTAACACTGAAGCTTTCTTT